Listed below are T cell receptor beta chains from one sample, sequenced in a study of blood T cell repertoires in COVID-19. Measured with immunoSEQ multiplex PCR; TCRdb has only the in-frame clones, and not every one. This table has under 350,000 clones, about nine tenths appearing once. Sequences were obtained from peripheral blood. The receptors were gathered from a woman in her twenties or thirties with COVID-19, enrolled during active disease. CDR3s leave out the opening cysteine and the closing phenylalanine or tryptophan. Fields, in order: V gene, CDR3 length, J gene, CDR3 protein.

v_gene: TRBV12-3/TRBV12-4; len: 11; j_gene: TRBJ1-2; CDR3aa: ASSRGTGYGYT
v_gene: TRBV7-9; len: 13; j_gene: TRBJ1-4; CDR3aa: ASSLGQGINEKLF
v_gene: TRBV6-1; len: 15; j_gene: TRBJ1-1; CDR3aa: ASSGYMTGDTNTEAF
v_gene: TRBV2; len: 13; j_gene: TRBJ2-7; CDR3aa: ASSAGDRETYEQY
v_gene: TRBV6-6; len: 13; j_gene: TRBJ2-6; CDR3aa: ASSGDSSGANVLT
v_gene: TRBV9; len: 13; j_gene: TRBJ1-1; CDR3aa: ASSVGGGRNTEAF
v_gene: TRBV6-5; len: 11; j_gene: TRBJ2-2; CDR3aa: ASREGRHGELF
v_gene: TRBV30; len: 13; j_gene: TRBJ2-2; CDR3aa: AWSRGLANTGELF
v_gene: TRBV10-3; len: 12; j_gene: TRBJ2-7; CDR3aa: AITPGGSRYEQY
v_gene: TRBV28; len: 14; j_gene: TRBJ1-2; CDR3aa: ASSTPGGQGPHGYT
v_gene: TRBV2; len: 13; j_gene: TRBJ2-7; CDR3aa: ASSEGTSGTYEQY
v_gene: TRBV28; len: 14; j_gene: TRBJ2-7; CDR3aa: ASSGQRRMLLYEQY
v_gene: TRBV19; len: 11; j_gene: TRBJ1-1; CDR3aa: ASSPFGGTEAF
v_gene: TRBV9; len: 12; j_gene: TRBJ1-5; CDR3aa: ASSVSNTNQPQH
v_gene: TRBV6-1; len: 14; j_gene: TRBJ2-3; CDR3aa: ASSDTPGQGADTQY
v_gene: TRBV7-3; len: 12; j_gene: TRBJ2-2; CDR3aa: ASSPIRGGGELF
v_gene: TRBV2; len: 10; j_gene: TRBJ1-2; CDR3aa: ASGDSPVLYT
v_gene: TRBV19; len: 11; j_gene: TRBJ1-1; CDR3aa: ASTRAEGTEAF
v_gene: TRBV5-4; len: 12; j_gene: TRBJ2-5; CDR3aa: ASSLVADRETQY
v_gene: TRBV4-3; len: 13; j_gene: TRBJ2-7; CDR3aa: ASSQDSGGSYEQY
v_gene: TRBV18; len: 14; j_gene: TRBJ1-3; CDR3aa: ASSPLFRDSGNTIY
v_gene: TRBV29-1; len: 11; j_gene: TRBJ1-1; CDR3aa: SVGRGGDTEAF
v_gene: TRBV9; len: 13; j_gene: TRBJ2-5; CDR3aa: ASSSGTSGQETQY
v_gene: TRBV12-3/TRBV12-4; len: 11; j_gene: TRBJ1-1; CDR3aa: ASGQDGYTEAF